This entry features one TCR beta chain sequence. The clone's antigen remains unknown. Per-base quality was not reported, and no clone a single base away is much larger than it. The label giving this sample's time point can be read as: baseline before first vaccination. Vaccinee samples came from UK trials COV001 and COV002, including a single-blind randomized controlled phase 2/3 trial of AZD1222 (ChAdOx1 nCoV-19) in healthy adults. For TCRbeta chain sequencing, PBMC samples from trial participants were taken at day 0 and at day 28 after the second dose. The entry originates in a study of T cell responses to AZD1222 COVID-19 vaccine (TCRdb year 2021). Background for the entire study: AZD1222 recipients given second doses at about 4 weeks or at about 12 weeks were pooled, since spike-specific TCR depth and breadth were not found to differ between the two schedules. A total of about 230 trial participants underwent TCR sequencing, of whom 207 received two doses of AZD1222 and about 26 received two doses of the MenACWY control vaccine. Enrollment into the trials was organized by age into subgroups of 18-55, 56-69 and 70-plus years, and those subgroups contained about 150, 27 and 61 TCR-sequenced participants, respectively. The study at large found these results: After two AZD1222 doses, both the breadth and the depth of spike-specific TCRs were significantly higher than at day 0 and than in MenACWY recipients. CD4 TCRs associated with the vaccine covered the entire spike protein, and the dominant responses were in regions 160-218 and 743-854. Participants were mostly white British and included more females than males, and it was suggested by the authors that clonal diversity may have been underestimated. The 56-69-year group was small, and its depth increase did not reach significance, likely because of low power. Only a handful of AZD1222 recipients were SARS-CoV-2 seropositive at baseline, limiting conclusions about previously exposed vaccinees. Reportedly, close to half of the unique spike-specific TCRs recognized epitopes lying outside the regions that are mutated in the B.1.351 and B.1.1.7 variants. Because no day 14 peak-response samples were available, the repertoires could be characterized only after the peak T cell response.

The CDR3 regions of human TCRbeta chains were subjected to immunosequencing. Turning to the authors' computational methods: Repertoire TCRs were matched against a reference library of SARS-CoV-2-specific TCRs generated with the MIRA antigen-specificity platform. Breadth was defined as the fraction of unique TCRs that were SARS-CoV-2-associated. Depth was defined as the fraction of total T cells that were SARS-CoV-2-associated. Using the MIRA data, each spike-specific TCR was mapped to the spike region that the TCR reacts to and placed in a CD4 or CD8 class. Log10-transformed breadth and depth values were compared by one-way ANOVA with Sidak's multiple comparisons tests. Here the immuneACCESS table is served through TCRdb, limited to in-frame sequences with V and J called. Missing clones are a known gap in these copies; in checked studies unresolved V genes cover under half, and the rest lacks a known reason. That table gives V, J and clone size, and the DNA gave D and trimming. The sample table shows around 140,000 clones, and roughly 87% are seen once. Of the sample, about 4.7% is held by the ten largest clones.

Reading the germline V gene gives CDR1 LGHNT and CDR2 FRNRAP. The CDR3 has 13 amino acids, counting the end cysteine and phenylalanine. The entry retains the CDR3 DNA only, 39 bases that are in frame from base 1. At the junction V is shortened by 5 bases and J by 7 bases, with 9 bases in between. This specimen consisted of peripheral blood, obtained on day 0 of AZD1222 vaccination. The V and J segments used are TRBV12-5 and TRBJ1-6; the D gene is not confidently resolved. The TCR originated in an adult in good health. The sequenced DNA: TGTGCTAGTGGTAACGGTCACAATTCACCCCTCCACTTT. Its amino acids are CASGNGHNSPLHF.